Sequencing of this T cell receptor (beta chain) was carried out in a study of blood T cell repertoires in COVID-19 (dated by TCRdb to about 2020). About the study as a whole: Collaborator samples came from the United States, Italy and Spain and covered acute and convalescent phases of COVID-19. Where available, HLA class I and class II types were taken from metadata supplied by the sample provider and were not determined by assay-based typing. A de-identified subject ID, COVID-19 status, age in years and sex were almost always included in the sample metadata. The repertoires were released in a freely available public database intended as a resource for research on the immune response to SARS-CoV-2. The dataset comprised deeply sampled blood TCRbeta repertoires from subjects exposed to, actively infected with, or recovered from COVID-19. Samples were obtained from the ongoing ImmuneRACE study (first 160 participants) and from 1,254 subjects provided by 6 global collaborators. The prospective study material was composed of cDNA or gDNA derived from T cells, B-cell-depleted T cells, or PBMCs. What the study reported, not specific to this receptor: Clinical and demographic metadata were provided uncurated, with the amount varying by source and participant.

With regard to this clone: Its recognized antigen is unknown. No quality values exist for individual bases; no much larger clone is one base distant.

From the germline V gene, CDR1 is SNHLY and CDR2 is FYNNEI. V lost 5 bases and J lost 4 bases, and the count of bases not matched to a germline gene is 9. The CDR3 runs 15 amino acids, cysteine and phenylalanine included. The only DNA kept is the CDR3, 45 bases in frame from the first base. The collaborating institutions used their own protocols to collect whole blood in K2EDTA tubes. For TCRbeta analysis, collaborators shipped samples as frozen whole blood, isolated PBMCs, or DNA extracted from either of those sample types. TCRbeta CDR3 regions were amplified from genomic DNA using the immunoSEQ Assay, a bias-controlled multiplex PCR. On the study's bioinformatics: Nucleated cell counts per sample were estimated from amplification of reference gene primers within the assay. Sequence reads were collapsed and filtered to measure the absolute abundance of every unique TCRbeta CDR3 rearrangement. Productive Simpson clonality was computed per sample as the square root of Simpson's diversity index over productive rearrangements. TCRdb's version of the immuneACCESS table is confined to in-frame rearrangements and falls short of the full clone set. An unresolved V gene accounts for under half of the shortfall where checked; the remainder is of unknown origin. V, J and clone size are taken as reported in that table, and D and trimming were inferred from the DNA itself. This sample has 150,000 to 200,000 clones in its table, and more than 75% of those were observed once. The ten largest clones add up to approximately 4.5% of the sample.

The chain is assembled from TRBV2 and TRBJ2-5; 8 central nucleotides agree with TRBD1. This TCR came from a human donor in a cohort sampled during active COVID-19. The specimen was peripheral blood. The DNA sequence is TGTGCCAGCAGTTACGCCTGGACAGGGTCAGAGACCCAGTACTTC. This encodes CASSYAWTGSETQYF.